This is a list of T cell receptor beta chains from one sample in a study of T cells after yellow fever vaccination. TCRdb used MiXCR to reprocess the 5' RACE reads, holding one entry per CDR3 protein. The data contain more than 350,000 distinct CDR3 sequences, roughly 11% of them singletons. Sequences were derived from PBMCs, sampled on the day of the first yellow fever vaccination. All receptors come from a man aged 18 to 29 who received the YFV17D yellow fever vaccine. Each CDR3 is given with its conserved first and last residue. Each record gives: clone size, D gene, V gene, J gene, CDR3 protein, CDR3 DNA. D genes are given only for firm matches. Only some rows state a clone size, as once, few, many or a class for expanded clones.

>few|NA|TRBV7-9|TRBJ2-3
CASSSGRLQSTDTQYF
TGTGCCAGCAGCTCTGGACGACTCCAGAGCACAGATACGCAGTATTTT
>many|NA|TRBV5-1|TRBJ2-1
CASSLEQRGGGDEQFF
TGCGCCAGCAGCTTGGAACAAAGGGGGGGGGGCGATGAGCAGTTCTTC
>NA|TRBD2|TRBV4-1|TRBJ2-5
CASSQGLAGGVYQETQYF
TGCGCCAGCAGCCAGGGGCTAGCGGGGGGCGTCTACCAAGAGACCCAGTACTTC
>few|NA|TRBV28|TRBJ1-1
CASGGGSTNTEAFF
TGTGCCAGCGGAGGAGGCTCCACAAACACTGAAGCTTTCTTT
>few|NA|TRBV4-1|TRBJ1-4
CASSQAIISQGLDEKLFF
TGCGCCAGCAGCCAAGCCATCATAAGTCAGGGGCTCGATGAAAAACTGTTTTTT
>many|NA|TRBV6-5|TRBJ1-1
CASSYSVNTEAFF
TGTGCCAGCAGTTACTCGGTCAACACTGAAGCTTTCTTT
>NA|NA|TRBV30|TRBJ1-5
CAWSVGTFTPSNQPQHF
TGTGCCTGGAGTGTAGGGACGTTCACCCCCTCGAATCAGCCCCAGCATTTT
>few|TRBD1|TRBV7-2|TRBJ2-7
CASSLGRGLDRGYEQYF
TGTGCCAGCAGCTTAGGGAGGGGGCTGGACAGGGGGTACGAGCAGTACTTC
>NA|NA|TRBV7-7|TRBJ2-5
CASSSGRVETQYF
TGTGCTAGCAGCTCCGGGCGAGTGGAGACCCAGTACTTC
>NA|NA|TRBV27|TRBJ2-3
CASSEVGSTQYF
TGTGCCAGCAGTGAAGTGGGTAGTACGCAGTATTTT
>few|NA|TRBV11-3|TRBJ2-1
CASSLQGSEQFF
TGTGCCAGCAGCTTACAGGGAAGTGAGCAGTTCTTC
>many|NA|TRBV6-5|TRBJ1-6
CASSYSWLSYNSPLHF
TGTGCCAGCAGTTACTCTTGGCTCTCCTATAATTCACCCCTCCACTTT
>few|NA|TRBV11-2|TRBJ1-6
CASSFVSGGQSPLHF
TGTGCCAGCAGCTTCGTTTCGGGGGGGCAATCACCCCTCCACTTT
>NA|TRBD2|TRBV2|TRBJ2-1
CASSERISGGANEQFF
TGTGCCAGCAGTGAGAGAATTAGCGGGGGGGCTAATGAGCAGTTCTTC
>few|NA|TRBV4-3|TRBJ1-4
CASSQYLLREKLFF
TGCGCCAGCAGCCAGTACCTGTTGCGGGAAAAACTGTTTTTT
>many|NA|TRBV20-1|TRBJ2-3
CSASVRVPDTQYF
TGCAGTGCTAGTGTGAGGGTACCAGATACGCAGTATTTT
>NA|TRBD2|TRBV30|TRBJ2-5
CAWTGGFQETQYF
TGTGCCTGGACGGGGGGATTCCAAGAGACCCAGTACTTC